This TCR beta chain was obtained from a study of early T cells in non-severe SARS-CoV-2 infection. About the research overall: RNA in bulk from unsorted whole blood was sequenced, and chains were unpaired. Regarding the study as a whole: Matching results from VDJdb favored anti-spike CD8 responses, leaving private and CD4 specificities undetected.

Trimming took 0 bases from V and 4 from J, leaving 4 bases between them. This CDR3 is 12 amino acids long. The germline CDR1 and CDR2 sequences are SGHRS and YFSETQ. This clonotype was picked up many times. Its specificity is not known. Unique molecular identifiers (one per individual cDNA molecule) were attached. Each CDR3 protein gets one entry after TCRdb re-called the 5' RACE reads with MiXCR. The sample consists of more than 80,000 distinct CDR3 sequences, roughly 17% of them appearing once. This clonotype originated in an adult who was a healthcare worker with PCR-confirmed SARS-CoV-2 infection or an uninfected control (not recorded which). The chain is built from TRBV5-1 and TRBJ2-5, with D hard to call. Sequencing was done on a sample of whole blood. Here the CDR3 reads CASSLVAETQYF. The CDR3 coding sequence is TGCGCCAGCAGCTTGGTTGCAGAGACCCAGTACTTC.